This TCR beta chain is from a study of graft-versus-host responses after intestinal transplantation. Overall study results and limits: Allografts of one patient group, those with graft-donor T cell macrochimerism, had high graft-versus-host to host-versus-graft clonal ratios.

Sequencing was performed with immunoSEQ multiplex PCR; in TCRdb, only in-frame clones are kept and a portion is missing. The sample consists of fewer than 80,000 clones, 85% to 95% of them appearing once. Turning to this clone: Its cognate antigen is unknown.

CDR1 and CDR2 (germline): SGHTA, FQGNSA. The length of the CDR3 is 13 residues. V dropped 1 base and J dropped 8 bases, with 11 bases sitting between them. The TCR was taken from a human donor who was the organ donor for an intestinal transplant. Sequencing used unstimulated CD8+ T cells sorted from spleen or lymph node cells, obtained before transplant. This sequence joins TRBV7-2 and TRBJ1-2; D uncertain. CDR3 DNA sequence: TGTGCCAGCAGCTTAGGGAAGACTATGGGCTACACCTTC. It codes for CASSLGKTMGYTF.